Shown below are 6 T cell receptor beta chains from a single sample sequenced in a study of shared clonotypes between healthy human individuals. Produced via immunoSEQ multiplex PCR; TCRdb's table is partial and in-frame only. The table lists 97,000 or so clones, around 43% of them singletons. The source material was PBMCs. These receptors all stem from a woman aged 35 to 49 in good health. Some clones in this sample may be carry-over from other donors' samples.

This clone was detected once. V and J are TRBV7-9 and TRBJ2-7, with a tentative D call TRBD1 (5 bases). Trimming shortened V by 0 bases and J by 7 bases, and 13 bases separated the two germline ends. The CDR3 loop spans 14 amino acids. The germline V gene encodes CDR1 SEHNR and CDR2 FQNEAQ (reference sequence). CDR3 in amino acids: CASSLAGVGEEQYF. CDR3 in DNA: TGTGCCAGCAGCTTAGCCGGTGTAGGGGAAGAGCAGTACTTC.

The rearrangement uses TRBV14 and TRBJ1-2; TRBD1 agrees at 12 bases. From germline, CDR1 is SGHDN and CDR2 FVKESK. V was clipped by 1 base and J by 4 bases; unmatched bases: 13. This CDR3 comprises 19 residues. The CDR3 DNA sequence: TGTGCCAGCAGCCAAGGAGGGGTCGGGACAGGGGGCTTCGGCTATGGCTACACCTTC. This codes for CASSQGGVGTGGFGYGYTF. The full variable domain, rest sourced from reference TRBV14 and TRBJ1-2, is EAGVTQFPSHSVIEKGQTVTLRCDPISGHDNLYWYRRVMGKEIKFLLHFVKESKQDESGMPNNRFLAERTGGTYSTLKVQPAELEDSGVYFCASSQGGVGTGGFGYGYTFGSGTRLTVV.

This clone was counted many times. The chain joins TRBV5-1 to TRBJ2-1; 8 bases agree with TRBD1. From germline, CDR1 is SGHRS and CDR2 YFSETQ. The CDR3 has 15 residues. V dropped 3 bases and J dropped 3; count of bases not matched to a gene: 5. The CDR3 loop is CASSSAGTGYNEQFF. CDR3 nucleotides: TGCGCCAGCAGCTCAGCCGGGACAGGCTACAATGAGCAGTTCTTC.

This sequence joins TRBV29-1 and TRBJ2-7; 9 positions agree with TRBD1. The germline V gene has CDR1 SQVTM and CDR2 ANQGSEA. This CDR3 has 13 residues. Trimming took 6 bases from V and 3 from J; bases not matched to a gene: 6. The CDR3 sequence is CSVTTGGHYEQYF. CDR3 DNA sequence: TGCAGCGTGACGACAGGGGGACACTACGAGCAGTACTTC.

The chain couples TRBV29-1 to TRBJ2-3; D is perhaps TRBD2 (5 bases). The CDR3 has 15 residues. The ends were cut back, 4 bases at V and 0 bases at J, with 14 bases in the middle. Germline V CDR1 and CDR2: SQVTM, ANQGSEA. CDR3 sequence reads: CSVARNPGSTDTQYF. The DNA for the CDR3 is TGCAGCGTTGCTCGGAACCCGGGGAGCACAGATACGCAGTATTTT.

V gene TRBV7-3 combines with J gene TRBJ1-6; D remains ambiguous. Looked up from germline, CDR1 is SGHTA and CDR2 is FQGTGA. The CDR3 loop spans 12 amino acids. Trimming took off 4 bases at V and 4 bases at J, with 2 bases between the two ends. CDR3 amino acids: CASSSYNSPLHF. The CDR3 nucleotides read TGTGCCAGCAGCTCTTATAATTCACCCCTCCACTTT.